Included here is one T cell receptor (beta chain) sequence, with context. Deletions cut 6 bases from V and 7 bases from J, with 3 bases between. CDR1 is SNHLY, CDR2 FYNNEI, per germline. This CDR3 has 10 amino acids. This sample is drawn from a study of control samples from healthy donors and cancer patients. Profiled with immunoSEQ multiplex PCR; TCRdb holds only in-frame clones, not every one. This sample carries some 150,000 clones, around 95% of them seen once, and the ten largest clones take around 5.4%. Source material: blood. The chain uses TRBV2 and TRBJ2-2; D gene unclear. This sequence originates from a man in his forties or fifties in good health. The CDR3 sequence: CASRGGELFF. The CDR3 nucleotides are TGTGCCAGCAGGGGCGGGGAGCTGTTTTTT.